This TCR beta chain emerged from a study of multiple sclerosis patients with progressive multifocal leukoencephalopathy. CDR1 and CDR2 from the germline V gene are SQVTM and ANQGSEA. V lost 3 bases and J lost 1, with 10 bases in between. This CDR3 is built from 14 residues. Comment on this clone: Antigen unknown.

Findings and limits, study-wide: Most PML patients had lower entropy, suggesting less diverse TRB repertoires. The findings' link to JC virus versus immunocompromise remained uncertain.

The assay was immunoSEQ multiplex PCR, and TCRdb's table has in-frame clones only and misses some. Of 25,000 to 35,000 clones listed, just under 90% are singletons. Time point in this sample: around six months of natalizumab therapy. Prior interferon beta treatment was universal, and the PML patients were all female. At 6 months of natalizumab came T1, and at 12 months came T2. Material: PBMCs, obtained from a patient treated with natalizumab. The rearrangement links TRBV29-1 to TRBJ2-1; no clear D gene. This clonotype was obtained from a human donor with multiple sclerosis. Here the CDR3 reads CSVDVGGSYNEQFF. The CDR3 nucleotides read TGCAGCGTTGACGTCGGCGGATCCTACAATGAGCAGTTCTTC.